These T cell receptor beta chains were read from a single sample in a study of post-analysis software for immune sequencing data. TCRdb fed the PCR reads into MiXCR, producing one record per CDR3 protein. The data show 750,000 to 950,000 distinct CDR3 sequences, with about 50% seen just once and approximately 4.3% held by the top ten. The sample comprised blood. Receptors originate from a girl aged 10 to 17 with multiple sclerosis. CDR3s include the opening cysteine and the closing phenylalanine or tryptophan. D genes are given only for firm matches. Some rows have no size entry. The others give once, few or many, or a class for an expanded clone.

v_call,j_call,d_call,clone_size,cdr3_aa,cdr3_nt
TRBV4-2,TRBJ1-2,TRBD1,few,CASSFGTGNGYTF,TGTGCCAGCAGCTTCGGGACAGGGAATGGCTACACCTTC
TRBV4-1,TRBJ2-7,.,.,CASSQGVGGASYEQYF,TGCGCCAGCAGCCAAGGGGTAGGAGGGGCCTCCTACGAGCAGTACTTC
TRBV3-1,TRBJ2-7,.,.,CASSPRAGIYEQYF,TGTGCCAGCAGCCCGAGAGCAGGGATCTACGAGCAGTACTTC
TRBV20-1,TRBJ2-1,TRBD1,.,CSAIDRGVPSYNEQFF,TGCAGTGCTATAGACAGGGGGGTTCCCTCCTACAATGAGCAGTTCTTC
TRBV6-5,TRBJ1-2,.,few,CASLRRGGYGYTF,TGTGCCAGCCTCCGACGGGGGGGCTATGGCTACACCTTC
TRBV20-1,TRBJ2-1,TRBD2,.,CSASGRAVEQFF,TGCAGTGCTAGCGGGAGGGCCGTTGAGCAGTTCTTC
TRBV7-3,TRBJ2-7,.,few,CASSLRFTNTWGLTYEQYF,TGTGCCAGCAGCTTAAGGTTCACTAACACCTGGGGGCTTACCTACGAGCAGTACTTC
TRBV29-1,TRBJ2-3,.,few,CSVVKEGTDTQYF,TGCAGCGTTGTGAAAGAGGGAACAGATACGCAGTATTTT
TRBV9,TRBJ2-5,.,.,CASSVGNEETQYF,TGTGCCAGCAGCGTAGGGAATGAAGAGACCCAGTACTTC
TRBV6-5,TRBJ2-5,.,.,CASSYRAGGWETQYF,TGTGCCAGCAGTTACCGGGCCGGAGGCTGGGAGACCCAGTACTTC
TRBV5-1,TRBJ2-1,.,.,CASRPRAIEPYNEQFF,TGCGCCAGCAGGCCCAGGGCGATTGAGCCCTACAATGAGCAGTTCTTC
TRBV7-8,TRBJ2-3,.,.,CASSYGTTDTQYF,TGTGCCAGCAGCTACGGGACAACCGATACGCAGTATTTT
TRBV7-3,TRBJ2-5,TRBD1,.,CASSITGGGETQYF,TGTGCCAGCAGCATCACAGGGGGCGGAGAGACCCAGTACTTC
TRBV7-8,TRBJ2-3,.,.,CASSLTRDKAQYF,TGTGCCAGCAGCTTAACTCGAGACAAAGCGCAGTATTTT
TRBV7-9,TRBJ2-5,.,.,CASSFGGEPTNQETQYF,TGTGCCAGCAGCTTCGGGGGCGAACCAACCAACCAAGAGACCCAGTACTTC
TRBV7-9,TRBJ2-7,.,.,CASSSAWMAYEQYF,TGTGCCAGCAGCTCGGCTTGGATGGCCTACGAGCAGTACTTC
TRBV7-9,TRBJ2-3,.,.,CASSLVDWRVSDTQYF,TGTGCCAGCAGCTTAGTAGACTGGAGGGTGTCAGATACGCAGTATTTT
TRBV12-3/TRBV12-4,TRBJ1-2,.,.,CASGNRVGYGYTF,TGTGCCAGCGGTAACAGGGTAGGATATGGCTACACCTTC
TRBV7-9,TRBJ2-5,.,once,CASSAGSQKETQYF,TGTGCCAGCAGCGCGGGGAGCCAAAAAGAGACCCAGTACTTC
TRBV27,TRBJ2-1,.,.,CASSSGTFGGEQFF,TGTGCCAGCAGTTCCGGAACGTTTGGCGGTGAGCAGTTCTTC
TRBV27,TRBJ2-7,.,many,CASSFVGHEQYF,TGTGCCAGCAGTTTCGTGGGCCACGAGCAGTACTTC
TRBV7-9,TRBJ2-3,TRBD1,.,CASSRPLGTGVSTDTQYF,TGTGCCAGCAGCCGCCCACTCGGGACAGGGGTGAGCACAGATACGCAGTATTTT
TRBV29-1,TRBJ1-2,.,.,CSVERAIHSYGYTF,TGCAGCGTTGAGAGAGCCATTCACTCCTATGGCTACACCTTC
TRBV4-1,TRBJ2-5,TRBD2,.,CASSQEGSGGAMGETQYF,TGCGCCAGCAGCCAAGAAGGTAGCGGGGGGGCCATGGGGGAGACCCAGTACTTC
TRBV5-1,TRBJ2-1,TRBD1,.,CASSLGATGPYNEQFF,TGCGCCAGCAGCTTGGGGGCGACAGGGCCCTACAATGAGCAGTTCTTC
TRBV30,TRBJ1-2,.,few,CAWTPGGTNYGYTF,TGTGCCTGGACCCCGGGGGGCACTAACTATGGCTACACCTTC
TRBV28,TRBJ1-1,.,.,CASSPTGRRAPKGEAFF,TGTGCCAGCAGTCCCACCGGTAGGAGGGCGCCGAAGGGTGAAGCTTTCTTT